Following are 8 T cell receptor beta chains from one sample sequenced in a study of T cell clonality in common variable immunodeficiency. The antigens for these receptors are not known. Sequencing used immunoSEQ multiplex PCR; TCRdb keeps in-frame clones, though not all of them. This sample comprises about 28,000 clones, none seen once only. Overall study findings and caveats: In common variable immunodeficiency, TCR beta chains reportedly carried fewer deletions and N-nucleotide insertions.

The source material was peripheral blood mononuclear cells. Receptors were obtained from a human donor with common variable immunodeficiency.

The table lists this clone with many counts. Coverage ceases 3 residues before the CDR3 finishes, and the germline J gene fills in the end. The J gene is TRBJ2-3, the V gene TRBV20-1, with 14 bases matching TRBD2. The length of the CDR3 is 17 residues. With 3 bases clipped from V and 0 bases from J, the junction kept 5 bases outside the gene matches. Germline loops: CDR1 DFQATT, CDR2 SNEGSKA (reference sequence). The CDR3 DNA, read in part, is TGCAGTGCTAGCGGGACTAGCGGGGGCCTTAGCACAGATACG. Protein product: CSASGTSGGLSTDT. The entire CDR3 protein is CSASGTSGGLSTDTQYF.

This clone was picked up many times. Read coverage stops 3 residues before the CDR3 terminus; the germline J gene supplies the remainder. The J gene is TRBJ1-1, the V gene TRBV11-2, with D perhaps TRBD1 (5 bases). Germline CDR1 is SGHAT and CDR2 is FQNNGV. With 7 bases removed from V and 3 bases from J, the gap between germline ends came to 15 bases. The CDR3 is 14 amino acids. CDR3 residues: CASTPGLSHTEAFF. CDR3 DNA, as far as it was read: TGTGCCAGCACACCGGGACTGTCTCACACTGAA.

This clone was counted only a few times. The CDR3 goes on 3 residues after the read ends, and that part is filled in from the germline J gene. The V gene is TRBV7-9, the J gene TRBJ1-1; maybe TRBD1 (5 bases). Germline V CDR1 and CDR2: SEHNR, FQNEAQ (reference sequence). The CDR3 spans 13 residues. CDR3 region: CASSLELQGEAFF. Incomplete CDR3 DNA: TGTGCCAGCAGCTTGGAGCTTCAGGGCGAA.

This clone was detected ten times or more. The read gets to within 3 residues of the CDR3 end, and the germline J gene fills in the rest. This chain connects TRBV5-4 to TRBJ1-1; 9 bases fit TRBD1. The CDR3 is 15 amino acids. The V segment lost 2 bases and the J segment 6 bases; nucleotides outside the gene matches: 8. Looked up from germline, CDR1 is SGHNT and CDR2 is YYREEE (reference sequence). The sequenced part of the CDR3 DNA is TGTGCCAGCAGCTTCCAGGGACAGGGCTTATCTGAA. Its protein product is CASSFQGQGLSE. Given in full, the CDR3 is CASSFQGQGLSEAFF.

This clone was seen many times. The CDR3 is cut off 3 residues early in the read; its end comes from the germline J gene. This chain uses TRBV20-1 with TRBJ2-2; TRBD2 might be the D (6 bases). The length of the CDR3 is 14 residues. Trimming left V 3 bases short and J 5 bases short, with 13 bases between. Looked up from germline, CDR1 is DFQATT and CDR2 is SNEGSKA (reference sequence). Here the CDR3 reads CSASMAGRTGELFF. The CDR3 DNA, read in part, is TGCAGTGCTAGCATGGCGGGGAGAACCGGGGAG.

At least ten counts were recorded for this clone. Sequencing ends 3 residues short of the CDR3 end; the germline J gene provides the rest. The chain combines TRBV14 with TRBJ2-3, with a tentative D call TRBD1 (5 bases). Germline CDR1 is SGHDN and CDR2 is FVKESK. Trimming removed 3 bases from V and 5 bases from J, with 15 bases in between. The CDR3 is 15 residues long. The CDR3 sequence: CASSHSPMGRDTQYF. Incomplete CDR3 DNA: TGTGCCAGCAGCCACTCCCCTATGGGGCGAGATACG.

Notes on this clone: The read gets to within 3 residues of the CDR3 end, and the germline J gene fills in the rest. The chain carries TRBV7-9 and TRBJ1-2, with D possibly matching TRBD1 (6 bases). Deletions cut 0 bases from V and 4 bases from J, with 6 bases between. This CDR3 is 13 amino acids long. The V gene's germline CDR1 is SEHNR and CDR2 FQNEAQ (reference sequence). Incomplete CDR3 DNA: TGTGCCAGCAGCTTAGCGGACAGCTATGGC. This gives the protein CASSLADSYG. Given in full, the CDR3 is CASSLADSYGYTF.

Regarding this clone: The CDR3 end falls 3 residues outside the read, so it is completed with the germline J gene. This rearrangement joins TRBV7-6 to TRBJ2-3; the D gene is possibly TRBD2 (5 bases). The CDR3 is 14 amino acids. V lost 5 bases, J lost 0 bases, and 9 bases lay in between. Germline assignment: CDR1 SGHVS and CDR2 FNYEAQ. CDR3 bases read: TGTGCCAGCAGCCCCGAGGGCAGCACAGATACG. Its protein product is CASSPEGSTDT. The CDR3 reads in full as CASSPEGSTDTQYF.